The next 18 T cell receptor beta chains were all read from a single sample in a study of blood T cell repertoires in COVID-19. Assay used: immunoSEQ multiplex PCR; TCRdb lists only in-frame clones, some missing. The table records about 240,000 clones, around 83% of them present only once. The sequenced material came from peripheral blood. The receptor set was obtained from a woman older than 75 with acute or convalescent COVID-19.

The V and J genes are TRBV3-1 (or the pseudogene TRBV3-2) and TRBJ2-5, with 8 positions matching TRBD1. Germline CDR1 is LGHDT and CDR2 is YNNKEL (reference sequence). The trim removed 4 bases at V and 2 bases at J, leaving 6 bases unmatched. The CDR3 runs 15 residues. The CDR3 DNA reads as TGTGCCAGCAGCCCTTGGACAGGGCCTCAAGAGACCCAGTACTTC. Protein: CASSPWTGPQETQYF.

The V and J genes are TRBV9 and TRBJ2-3; TRBD2 aligns across 8 bases. This CDR3 has 15 residues. Trimming at V came to 6 bases and at J to 0 bases, leaving 6 bases not matched to a gene. Germline CDR1 SGDLS, CDR2 YYNGEE. CDR3 coding DNA: TGTGCCAGCACGGTAGCGGGGCGGAGCACAGATACGCAGTATTTT. This codes for CASTVAGRSTDTQYF.

V usage is TRBV21-1 and J usage is TRBJ1-5; no DNA check was done on the table's D call, TRBD1. TRBV21-1 corresponds to a pseudogene. The CDR3 extends over 15 amino acids. The DNA for the CDR3 is TGTGCCAGCAGCAAACCCGCCAGGGGCAATCAGCCCCAGCATTTT. Protein: CASSKPARGNQPQHF.

This chain connects TRBV5-1 to TRBJ2-2; the D gene is possibly TRBD2 (6 bases). The CDR3 sequence is 16 residues long. V gave up 3 bases and J gave up 4 bases, with 16 bases separating them. Germline V gene sequence: CDR1 SGHRS, CDR2 YFSETQ. CDR3: CASSSEGPWGTGELFF. CDR3 DNA sequence: TGCGCCAGCAGCTCGGAGGGGCCTTGGGGCACCGGGGAGCTGTTTTTT.

The chain has TRBV18 and TRBJ1-5; D is ambiguous. The CDR3 is 14 residues long. Germline CDR1 KGHSH, CDR2 LQKENI. Trimming cost V 3 bases and J 5 bases, with 11 bases left between them. CDR3 in amino acids: CASSPTFQDQPQHF. The CDR3 DNA reads as TGTGCCAGCTCACCCACCTTCCAGGATCAGCCCCAGCATTTT. The complete variable domain, with remaining parts taken from reference TRBV18 and TRBJ1-5, reads NAGVMQNPRHLVRRRGQEARLRCSPMKGHSHVYWYRQLPEEGLKFMVYLQKENIIDESGMPKERFSAEFPKEGPSILRIQQVVRGDSAAYFCASSPTFQDQPQHFGDGTRLSIL.

This chain links TRBV28 with TRBJ2-2, with D possibly being TRBD1 (5 bases). Germline loops: CDR1 MDHEN, CDR2 SYDVKM. Trimming took 7 bases from V and 2 from J, leaving 17 bases between them. The CDR3 length is 16 residues. The CDR3 spells CASKLQVYLNTGELFF. The CDR3 DNA reads TGTGCCAGCAAATTACAGGTTTACCTTAACACCGGGGAGCTGTTTTTT.

J is TRBJ1-5 and V is TRBV19; 7 nucleotides align to TRBD1. The CDR3 runs 15 residues. Germline assignment: CDR1 LNHDA and CDR2 SQIVND (reference sequence). After removal of 0 bases from V and 1 base from J, the junction contained 0 bases not matched to a gene. The DNA of the CDR3 is TGTGCCAGTAGTATAGACAGGGGGAGCAATCAGCCCCAGCATTTT. Protein: CASSIDRGSNQPQHF.

The table lists this clone with a few counts. The V and J genes are TRBV6-5 and TRBJ2-3; 9 nucleotides line up with TRBD1. The CDR3 loop spans 16 amino acids. Trimming cost V 2 bases and J 0 bases; bases outside gene matches: 3. The germline V gene encodes CDR1 MNHEY and CDR2 SVGAGI. The chain's CDR3 is CASSYRDRASTDTQYF. The CDR3 nucleotides are TGTGCCAGCAGTTACAGGGACAGGGCTAGCACAGATACGCAGTATTTT.

This chain links TRBV3-1 (or the pseudogene TRBV3-2) with TRBJ1-2, with TRBD1 identical over 7 bases. In germline, CDR1 is LGHDT, CDR2 YNNKEL (reference sequence). V lost 1 base to trimming and J lost 2 bases; unmatched junction nucleotides: 7. The CDR3 loop spans 16 amino acids. CDR3 DNA sequence: TGTGCCAGCAGCCAAGGAAGTACCAGGGGGAACTATGGCTACACCTTC. Protein sequence: CASSQGSTRGNYGYTF.

This chain uses TRBV3-1 (or the pseudogene TRBV3-2) with TRBJ1-2; the D gene is possibly TRBD1 (6 bases). The V and J ends lost 4 bases and 7 bases respectively, with 16 bases between them. CDR3 length equals 14 residues. Per germline, CDR1 LGHDT and CDR2 YNNKEL (reference sequence). The chain's CDR3 is CASSPQSPRGGYTF. The CDR3 DNA reads TGTGCCAGCAGCCCCCAGAGTCCCAGGGGTGGCTACACCTTC.

The rearrangement uses TRBV3-1 (or the pseudogene TRBV3-2) and TRBJ2-6, with a possible D match to TRBD1 (6 bases). Looked up from germline, CDR1 is LGHDT and CDR2 is YNNKEL (reference sequence). V was shortened by 4 bases and J by 2 bases, with 9 bases between the two germline ends. CDR3 size: 15 residues. The CDR3 reads CASSLQGPGANVLTF. Here the CDR3 DNA reads TGTGCCAGCAGCCTGCAGGGGCCTGGGGCCAACGTCCTGACTTTC.

This sequence joins TRBV4-1 and TRBJ2-3; a weak D match, TRBD2 (5 bases). Trimming took off 0 bases at V and 6 bases at J, with 13 bases between the two ends. CDR1 is MGHRA, CDR2 YSYEKL, per germline. CDR3 size: 15 residues. The CDR3 DNA is TGCGCCAGCAGCCAAGAAGCTGGACTGCGCGATACGCAGTATTTT. Its translation: CASSQEAGLRDTQYF.

The J gene is TRBJ1-5, the V gene TRBV6-4, with D uncertain. This CDR3 is 12 amino acids long. With 5 bases removed from V and 5 bases from J, the gap between germline ends came to 7 bases. The V gene's germline CDR1 is MRHNA and CDR2 SNTAGT. In nucleotides, the CDR3 is TGTGCCAGCAGTCGGCGGGATCAGCCCCAGCATTTT. It translates to CASSRRDQPQHF.

CDR3 nucleotide sequence: TGTGCCAGCAGTGAACCTACTGAGCAGTACTTC. Translation gives CASSEPTEQYF. This chain uses TRBV6-1 with TRBJ2-7; D gene uncertain. The CDR3 runs to 11 residues. Germline assignment: CDR1 MNHNS and CDR2 SASEGT. Trimming stripped 2 bases from V and 7 bases from J, with 6 bases between.

The genes are TRBV3-1 (or the pseudogene TRBV3-2) and TRBJ2-5, with 7 positions matching TRBD2. The V gene's germline CDR1 is LGHDT and CDR2 YNNKEL (reference sequence). This CDR3 region has 14 residues. J gave up 5 bases and V 4 bases, and 7 bases lay outside the gene matches. CDR3 protein: CASSPRGVGETQYF. Here the CDR3 DNA reads TGTGCCAGCAGCCCTCGGGGGGTAGGGGAGACCCAGTACTTC.

The gene calls are TRBV2 and TRBJ1-3; 7 bases line up with TRBD1. CDR1 and CDR2 (germline): SNHLY, FYNNEI. This CDR3 has 21 amino acids. J was trimmed by 0 bases and V by 7 bases; bases with no gene match: 24. CDR3 coding DNA: TGTGCCAGCATGGGCACTAGGGGGACAGACTCACACCATTTCTCTGGAAACACCATATATTTT. Amino acid sequence: CASMGTRGTDSHHFSGNTIYF.

This clone was seen only a few times. J is TRBJ1-1 and V is TRBV6-1; a weak D match, TRBD1 (6 bases). The CDR3 consists of 13 residues. V lost 1 base, J lost 6 bases, and 9 bases lay in between. Germline CDR1 reads MNHNS; CDR2 reads SASEGT. In DNA, the CDR3 is TGTGCCAGCAGTGAAGTGGACAGAGCTGAAGCTTTCTTT. It yields the protein CASSEVDRAEAFF.

This chain links TRBV4-2 with TRBJ2-5; D possibly corresponds to TRBD1 (5 bases). The germline gives CDR1 LGHNA, CDR2 YNFKEQ. Trimming stripped 4 bases from V and 5 bases from J, with 14 bases between. The CDR3 length is 14 residues. This CDR3 reads CASSLSGNTETQYF. CDR3 in DNA: TGTGCCAGCAGCCTCTCAGGGAATACGGAGACCCAGTACTTC.